This T cell receptor beta chain was retrieved from a study of response to subunit inactivated influenza vaccine. TCRdb reanalysed the RT-PCR reads using MiXCR and keeps one entry per CDR3 protein. This sample has 700,000 to 800,000 distinct CDR3 sequences, with approximately 17% found just once. The sample holds a few counts of this clonotype. V lost 6 bases, J lost 4 bases, and 15 bases lay in between. The CDR3 is 13 amino acids. Germline CDR1 and CDR2: DFQATT and SNEGSKA (reference sequence). V is TRBV20-1 and J is TRBJ1-1; D not resolved. This sample comprised PBMCs from blood, obtained less than 6 days after vaccination. This TCR was sampled from a man aged 50 or older who received an inactivated influenza vaccine. CDR3 protein: CSASRGEGTEAFF. Here the CDR3 DNA reads TGCAGTGCCAGCCGAGGTGAGGGCACTGAAGCTTTCTTT.